This TCR beta chain was sequenced in a study of T-cell memory formation after mild COVID-19. 5'RACE primed at constant segments yielded TCR alpha and TCR beta cDNA libraries bearing sample barcodes and UMIs. Each CDR3 protein gets one entry after TCRdb re-called the 5' RACE reads with MiXCR. Altogether 40,000 to 55,000 distinct CDR3 sequences are present, around 10% being singletons, with the ten largest covering approximately 24%. Study outcomes and limitations: The second-wave clones peaking on day 37 were not confirmed as SARS-CoV-2-specific. Those CD4+ clones that contracted were mainly in CM and EM (CD8+ ones in EMRA).

This clonotype has ten or more counts. Its antigen is not known. The source of this sequence is a man younger than 35 who had mild COVID-19 (a few samples of this study predate the infection). Cell type and time point are not known. Material for sequencing was PBMCs or a T cell subset sorted from them (not recorded which).

The CDR3 DNA follows: TGTGCCAGCAGTGAAGCGGACACCGGGGAGCTGTTTTTT. It yields the protein CASSEADTGELFF. V and J are TRBV6-4 and TRBJ2-2; the D gene is possibly TRBD2 (5 bases). V lost 3 bases and J lost 3, with 5 bases in between. Germline CDR1 MRHNA, CDR2 SNTAGT. The CDR3 covers 13 residues.